This TCR beta chain was identified in a study of blood T cells in healthy people across ages. Donors ranged from roughly 6 to 90 years old and were healthy Caucasians in Russia. A second PCR, run for about 6 to 11 cycles, used a sample-barcoded 5' primer plus a J-beta primer mix. Tags on each cDNA molecule came from a template-switch adaptor with 12 random nucleotides. All samples yielded 3 million or more CDR3-containing paired-end reads. In TCRdb, the 5' RACE reads were re-called with MiXCR into one record per CDR3 protein. This table holds about a million distinct CDR3 sequences, 45% to 60% found once. Germline values: CDR1 GTSNPN, CDR2 SVGIG (reference sequence). This CDR3 has 13 residues.

The receptor was derived from a woman in her sixties or seventies in good health. Sequencing used blood. V gene TRBV30 combines with J gene TRBJ2-1; D is uncertain. The J call may be wrong; the DNA end is better matched by TRBJ2-7. The CDR3 region has the DNA TGTGCCTGGAGTGGGCATATCTACAATGAGCAGTACTTC. It translates to CAWSGHIYNEQYF.